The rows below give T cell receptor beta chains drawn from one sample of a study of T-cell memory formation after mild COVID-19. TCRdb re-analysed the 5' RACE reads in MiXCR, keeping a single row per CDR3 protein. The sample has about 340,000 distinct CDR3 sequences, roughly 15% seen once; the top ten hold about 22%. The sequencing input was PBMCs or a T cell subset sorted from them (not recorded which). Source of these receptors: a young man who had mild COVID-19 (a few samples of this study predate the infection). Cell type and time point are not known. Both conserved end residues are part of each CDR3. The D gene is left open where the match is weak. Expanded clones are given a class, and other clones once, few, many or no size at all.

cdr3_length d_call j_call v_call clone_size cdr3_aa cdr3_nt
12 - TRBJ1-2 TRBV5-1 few CASSLEEHGYTF TGCGCCAGCAGCTTGGAAGAGCATGGCTACACCTTC
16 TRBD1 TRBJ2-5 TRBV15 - CATSRGRQGGLETQYF TGTGCCACCAGCAGAGGAAGACAGGGGGGCCTAGAGACCCAGTACTTC
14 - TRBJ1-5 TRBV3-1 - CASSHLGRGQPQHF TGTGCCAGCAGCCATCTGGGGAGGGGTCAGCCCCAGCATTTT
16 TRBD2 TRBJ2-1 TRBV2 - CASSEAGRASYNEQFF TGTGCCAGCAGTGAAGCGGGGAGGGCATCCTACAATGAGCAGTTCTTC
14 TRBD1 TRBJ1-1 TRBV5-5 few CASSLAGGGYEAFF TGTGCCAGCAGCTTGGCAGGGGGCGGTTATGAAGCTTTCTTT
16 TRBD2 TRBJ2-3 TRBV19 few CASSIDSGGGTDTQYF TGTGCCAGTAGTATCGATAGCGGGGGAGGCACAGATACGCAGTATTTT
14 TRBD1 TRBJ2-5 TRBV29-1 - CSVGQRTGQETQYF TGCAGCGTTGGGCAGCGGACAGGCCAAGAGACCCAGTACTTC
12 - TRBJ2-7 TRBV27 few CASSLLGDEQYF TGTGCCAGCAGTCTGTTGGGGGACGAGCAGTACTTC
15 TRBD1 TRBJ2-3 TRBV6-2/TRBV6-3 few CASSPRDRPNQPQYF TGTGCCAGCAGCCCTCGGGACAGACCGAATCAGCCCCAGTATTTT
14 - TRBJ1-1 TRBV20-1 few CSARGNRMNTEAFF TGCAGTGCTAGAGGAAACAGAATGAACACTGAAGCTTTCTTT
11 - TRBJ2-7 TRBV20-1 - CSFGQNYEQYF TGCAGTTTCGGACAGAACTACGAGCAGTACTTC
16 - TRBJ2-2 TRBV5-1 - CASSSGRDANTGELFF TGCGCCAGCAGCTCCGGGCGAGACGCGAACACCGGGGAGCTGTTTTTT
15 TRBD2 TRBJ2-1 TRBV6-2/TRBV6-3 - CASSYRLAGGNEQFF TGTGCCAGCAGTTATCGACTAGCGGGGGGGAATGAGCAGTTCTTC
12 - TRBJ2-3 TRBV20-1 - CSARGPPDTQYF TGCAGTGCTAGGGGCCCCCCAGATACGCAGTATTTT
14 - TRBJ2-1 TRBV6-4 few CASRGEGGADEQFF TGTGCCAGCAGGGGGGAAGGCGGGGCGGATGAGCAGTTCTTC
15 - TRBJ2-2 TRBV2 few CASTEGRVVTGELFF TGTGCCAGCACCGAGGGCAGGGTGGTAACCGGGGAGCTGTTTTTT
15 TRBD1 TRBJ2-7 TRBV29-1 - CSVEGHGDRSYEQYF TGCAGCGTTGAAGGTCACGGGGACAGATCCTACGAGCAGTACTTC
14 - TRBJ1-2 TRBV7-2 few CASIMRRGAFGYTF TGTGCCAGCATCATGAGGAGGGGGGCGTTTGGCTACACCTTC
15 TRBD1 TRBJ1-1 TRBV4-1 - CASSHDRGMNTEAFF TGCGCCAGCAGCCACGACAGGGGTATGAACACTGAAGCTTTCTTT
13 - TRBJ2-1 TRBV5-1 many CASSLEGGNEQFF TGCGCCAGCAGCTTGGAGGGGGGCAATGAGCAGTTCTTC
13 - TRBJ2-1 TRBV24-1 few CATSDWDYNEQFF TGTGCCACCAGTGATTGGGATTACAATGAGCAGTTCTTC
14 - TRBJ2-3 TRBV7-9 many CASSLVGGDTTQYF TGTGCCAGCAGCTTAGTGGGGGGCGATACCACGCAGTATTTT
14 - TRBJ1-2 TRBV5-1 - CASSLVGTVDGYTF TGCGCCAGCAGCTTGGTAGGGACTGTCGATGGCTACACCTTC
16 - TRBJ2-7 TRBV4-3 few CASSQGIPGVGDEQYF TGCGCCAGCAGCCAGGGGATCCCAGGGGTCGGAGACGAGCAGTACTTC